This TCR beta chain was captured by sequencing in a study of response to subunit inactivated influenza vaccine. TCRdb analysed the RT-PCR reads with MiXCR anew, one entry per CDR3 protein. The sample has about 580,000 distinct CDR3 sequences, 14% seen once; the top ten hold approximately 10%. Findings and limits, study-wide: Every seasonal influenza vaccination brings in few new T cells, the authors suggested.

Deletions cut 7 bases from V and 10 bases from J, with 16 bases between. This CDR3 contains 12 residues. Germline CDR1 is DFQATT and CDR2 is SNEGSKA (reference sequence). Of note for this clonotype: Its antigen is undetermined.

The V gene is TRBV20-1, the J gene TRBJ1-4; D ambiguous. The clonotype was recovered from a man aged 45-60 years who received an inactivated influenza vaccine. Here the sequenced sample was PBMCs from blood, taken roughly 13 days after vaccination. DNA of the CDR3: TGCAGTGTCCAGAGGGAGGAGGGAAAACTGTTTTTT. Translating gives CSVQREEGKLFF.